This T cell receptor (beta chain) was captured in a study of CD8 T cells in Susac syndrome. It was with random hexamers that 0.5 to 1 ug RNA was reverse transcribed. immunoSEQ multiplex PCR amplified TCR beta CDR3 across 54 Vbeta, 13 Jbeta. TCRdb fed the immunoSEQ multiplex PCR reads into MiXCR, producing one record per CDR3 protein. The data hold 350,000 to 550,000 distinct CDR3 sequences, with 75% to 90% observed a single time. Negative isolation yielded CD4+ and CD8+ T cells, and FACS enriched TEMRA cells. Details on this clonotype: Germline is not matched at one junction end, which may reflect a read error.

This CDR3 has 13 residues. From germline, CDR1 is MNHEY and CDR2 SMNVEV (reference sequence). This sequence joins TRBV27 and TRBJ2-7; 7 nucleotides agree with TRBD2. This clonotype was sampled from a human donor with multiple sclerosis. Sequencing was done on a sample of CD8+ T cells from PBMCs. CDR3 DNA: TGCGCCAGCAGCCCCCGGACTAGCTACGAGCAGTACTTC. Its protein product is CASSPRTSYEQYF.